The 14 T cell receptor beta chains given below trace back to one sample, sequenced in a study of brain T cells in children with intractable seizures. Data came from immunoSEQ multiplex PCR; TCRdb stores just in-frame clones and leaves some out. The data show just under 65,000 clones, about 96% seen once. This sample comprised peripheral blood, obtained at surgery. These receptors all come from a boy in the first two years of life with focal cortical dysplasia and intractable seizures.

The chain recombines TRBV7-8 with TRBJ1-1, with a tentative D call TRBD1 (6 bases). Per germline, CDR1 SGHVS and CDR2 FQNEAQ. V lost 1 base and J lost 0, with 12 bases in between. The CDR3 sequence is 16 residues long. CDR3 sequence: CASSLGGGRMNTEAFF. The CDR3 region has the DNA TGTGCCAGCAGCTTAGGCGGGGGCAGGATGAACACTGAAGCTTTCTTT.

The CDR3 is CASSVVRDYANTGELFF. DNA of the CDR3: TGTGCCAGCAGCGTAGTTCGTGACTACGCAAACACCGGGGAGCTGTTTTTT. This chain links TRBV9 with TRBJ2-2, with D possibly TRBD2 on 5 matching bases. There are 17 residues in the CDR3. Looked up from germline, CDR1 is SGDLS and CDR2 is YYNGEE. V lost 0 bases and J lost 2, with 14 bases in between.

This clone was seen only once. J is TRBJ2-7 and V is TRBV19, with 10 bases matching TRBD2. CDR1 is LNHDA and CDR2 is SQIVND in the germline V gene (reference sequence). The junction had 10 bases not matched to a gene; V was cut back by 4 bases and J by 4 bases. CDR3 size: 16 residues. The CDR3 sequence: CASSNSLAGSAYEQYF. DNA of the CDR3: TGTGCCAGTAGTAATTCACTAGCGGGGTCTGCGTACGAGCAGTACTTC.

The chain combines TRBV28 with TRBJ1-2; D unclear. V was cut by 5 bases and J by 6 bases, with 13 bases left in between. Germline lookup yields CDR1 MDHEN and CDR2 SYDVKM. The CDR3 is made up of 13 amino acids. CDR3 in DNA: TGTGCCAGCAGTCCCCCCGGGAGGGATGGCTACACCTTC. It yields the protein CASSPPGRDGYTF.

V usage is TRBV11-2 and J usage is TRBJ2-7; D possibly corresponds to TRBD2 (6 bases). The CDR3 loop spans 15 amino acids. Trimming removed 1 base from V and 0 bases from J, with 10 bases in between. Per germline, CDR1 SGHAT and CDR2 FQNNGV. CDR3 DNA sequence: TGTGCCAGCAGCTTAGCACCCGGGAGCTCCTACGAGCAGTACTTC. Translated, it gives CASSLAPGSSYEQYF.

This rearrangement joins TRBV5-1 to TRBJ2-2; 9 bases are a match to TRBD2. The V gene's germline CDR1 is SGHRS and CDR2 YFSETQ. The CDR3 runs to 17 residues. V lost 4 bases to trimming and J lost 1 base; unmatched junction nucleotides: 8. The CDR3 spells CASSTGLARGNTGELFF. As DNA, the CDR3 is TGCGCCAGCAGCACGGGACTAGCAAGGGGGAACACCGGGGAGCTGTTTTTT.

V is TRBV6-5 and J is TRBJ2-4; D is undetermined. Germline assignment: CDR1 MNHEY and CDR2 SVGAGI. V gave up 0 bases and J gave up 0 bases, with 9 bases separating them. The CDR3 is made up of 16 amino acids. The CDR3 coding sequence is TGTGCCAGCAGTTACTCGGGGATTTTAGCCAAAAACATTCAGTACTTC. Translation gives CASSYSGILAKNIQYF.

V gene TRBV6-5 combines with J gene TRBJ2-7, with TRBD1 matching 7 bases. V gave up 6 bases and J gave up 4 bases; unmatched junction bases: 9. This CDR3 spans 14 amino acids. The germline V gene encodes CDR1 MNHEY and CDR2 SVGAGI. The CDR3 loop is CASSSNRGKYEQYF. The CDR3 bases are TGTGCCAGCAGCAGTAACAGGGGCAAATACGAGCAGTACTTC.

V gene TRBV5-1 combines with J gene TRBJ2-5, with D possibly matching TRBD1 (6 bases). The V and J ends lost 3 bases and 5 bases respectively, with 14 bases between them. CDR3 length: 14 amino acids. CDR1 and CDR2 from the germline V gene are SGHRS and YFSETQ. The CDR3 DNA reads as TGCGCCAGCAGCTCCGGACAGATCGGGGAGACCCAGTACTTC. Residues: CASSSGQIGETQYF.

J is TRBJ1-1 and V is TRBV6-8; maybe TRBD1 (5 bases). This CDR3 is built from 14 residues. In germline, CDR1 is MNHGY, CDR2 SAAAGT. V gave up 2 bases and J gave up 9 bases, with 16 bases separating them. The CDR3 bases are TGTGCCAGCAGTTACCCCCCAGGGATGGAGCAAGCTTTCTTT. Its translation is CASSYPPGMEQAFF.

The CDR3 loop is CASSLEATNEKLFF. The CDR3 DNA reads TGTGCCAGCAGCTTAGAGGCAACTAATGAAAAACTGTTTTTT. The rearrangement joins TRBV5-5 to TRBJ1-4; D remains unclear. CDR3 length: 14 residues. Germline CDR1 and CDR2: SGHKS and YYEKEE (reference sequence). The germline V and J ends were trimmed by 2 bases and 0 bases, with 5 bases remaining between them.

V is TRBV19 and J is TRBJ2-3; 11 bases match TRBD2. The CDR3 covers 15 residues. The ends lost 3 bases at V and 6 bases at J; junction bases unmatched: 5. Germline V gives CDR1 LNHDA, CDR2 SQIVND (reference sequence). For the CDR3, the DNA is TGTGCCAGTAGTATTGGTAGCGGGAGGGCGGATACGCAGTATTTT. Translation: CASSIGSGRADTQYF.

V gene TRBV5-1 combines with J gene TRBJ1-4; weak D call: TRBD1 (5 bases). Germline CDR1 and CDR2: SGHRS and YFSETQ. The CDR3 runs to 18 residues. V was shortened by 1 base and J by 3 bases, with 19 bases between the two germline ends. This chain's CDR3 is CASSLRLVSRAANEKLFF. In nucleotides, the CDR3 is TGCGCCAGCAGCTTGAGGCTTGTGAGCAGGGCTGCTAATGAAAAACTGTTTTTT.

For this clone: An end of the junction differs from the germline gene, which may be a read error. The chain has TRBV5-1 and TRBJ2-3, with 10 bases matching TRBD2. CDR3 length equals 16 residues. Germline V lookup: CDR1 SGHRS, CDR2 YFSETQ. CDR3 nucleotide sequence: TGCACCAGCAGCAGGGGACTAGCGCCGAACACAGATACGCAGTATTTT. The encoded protein is CTSSRGLAPNTDTQYF.